Given below is one T cell receptor (beta chain) in context. This sample stems from a study of shared clonotypes between healthy human individuals. Repertoires were generated with immunoSEQ multiplex PCR, while TCRdb's copy carries only in-frame clones and drops some. The data show 950,000 to 1,100,000 clones, around 82% seen once. The germline V gene encodes CDR1 MGHRA and CDR2 YSYEKL. The CDR3 sequence is 15 residues long. V was trimmed by 2 bases and J by 2 bases, leaving 11 bases between them. Sequenced sample: memory CD4+ T cells from PBMCs. Indicated subset: CD45RA-negative fraction. The clonotype was recovered from a man younger than 35 in good health. Some clones in this sample may be carry-over from other donors' samples. The rearrangement uses TRBV4-1 and TRBJ2-3; D might be TRBD2 (6 bases). CDR3 bases: TGCGCCAGCAGCCAACCAGAGCGGGTCACAGATACGCAGTATTTT. Residues: CASSQPERVTDTQYF.